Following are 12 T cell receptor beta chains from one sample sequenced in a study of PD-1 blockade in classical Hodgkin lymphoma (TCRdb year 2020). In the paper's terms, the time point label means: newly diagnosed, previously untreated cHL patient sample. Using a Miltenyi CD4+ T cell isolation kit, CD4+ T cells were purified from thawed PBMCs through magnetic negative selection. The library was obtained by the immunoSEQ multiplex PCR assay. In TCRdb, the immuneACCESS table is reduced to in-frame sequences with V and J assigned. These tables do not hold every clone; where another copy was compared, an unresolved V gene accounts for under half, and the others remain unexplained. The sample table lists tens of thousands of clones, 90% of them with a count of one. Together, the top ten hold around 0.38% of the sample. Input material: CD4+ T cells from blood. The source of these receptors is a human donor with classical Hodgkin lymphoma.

The CDR3 reads CASSASTSGTVNTQYF. CDR3 in DNA: TGTGCCAGCAGTGCCTCAACTAGCGGGACCGTTAACACGCAGTATTTT. The chain has TRBV25-1 and TRBJ2-3; 10 bases map to TRBD2. Germline V gene sequence: CDR1 MGHDK, CDR2 SYGVNS. V gave up 4 bases and J gave up 9 bases; unmatched junction bases: 13. The CDR3 consists of 16 residues.

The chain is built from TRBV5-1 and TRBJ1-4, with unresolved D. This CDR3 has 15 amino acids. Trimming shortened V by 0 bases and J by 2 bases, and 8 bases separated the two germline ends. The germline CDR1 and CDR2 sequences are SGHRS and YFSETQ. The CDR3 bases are TGCGCCAGCAGCTTGGAAGGGCTTACTAATGAAAAACTGTTTTTT. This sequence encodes CASSLEGLTNEKLFF.

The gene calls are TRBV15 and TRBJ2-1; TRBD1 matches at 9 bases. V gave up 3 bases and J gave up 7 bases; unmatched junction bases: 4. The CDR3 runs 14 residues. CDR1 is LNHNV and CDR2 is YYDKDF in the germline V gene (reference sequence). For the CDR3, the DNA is TGTGCCACCAGCAGTTGGGACAGGGCTAATGAGCAGTTCTTC. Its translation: CATSSWDRANEQFF.

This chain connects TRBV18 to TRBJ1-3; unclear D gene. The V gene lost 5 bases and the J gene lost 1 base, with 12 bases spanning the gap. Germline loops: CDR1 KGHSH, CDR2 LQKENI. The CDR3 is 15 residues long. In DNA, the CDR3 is TGTGCCAGCTCAGAAGAAATAGGGTCTGGAAACACCATATATTTT. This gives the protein CASSEEIGSGNTIYF. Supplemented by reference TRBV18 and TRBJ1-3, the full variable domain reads NAGVMQNPRHLVRRRGQEARLRCSPMKGHSHVYWYRQLPEEGLKFMVYLQKENIIDESGMPKERFSAEFPKEGPSILRIQQVVRGDSAAYFCASSEEIGSGNTIYFGEGSWLTVV.

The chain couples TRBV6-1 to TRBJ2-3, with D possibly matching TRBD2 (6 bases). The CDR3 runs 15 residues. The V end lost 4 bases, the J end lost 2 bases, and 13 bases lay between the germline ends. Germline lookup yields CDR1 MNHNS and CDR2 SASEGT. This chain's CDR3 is CASSVGGNPTDTQYF. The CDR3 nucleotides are TGTGCCAGCAGTGTGGGAGGCAACCCCACAGATACGCAGTATTTT.

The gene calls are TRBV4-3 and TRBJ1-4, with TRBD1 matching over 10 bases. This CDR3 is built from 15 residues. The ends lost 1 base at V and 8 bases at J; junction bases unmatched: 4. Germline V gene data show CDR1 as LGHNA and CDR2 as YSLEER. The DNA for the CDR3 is TGCGCCAGCAGCCAAGGGACAGGGGGTGTCGAAAAACTGTTTTTT. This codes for CASSQGTGGVEKLFF.

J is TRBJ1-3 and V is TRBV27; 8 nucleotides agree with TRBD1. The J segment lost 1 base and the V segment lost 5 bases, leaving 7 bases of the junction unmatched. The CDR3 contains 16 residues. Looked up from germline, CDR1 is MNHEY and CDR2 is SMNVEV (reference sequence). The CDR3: CASSVGQAGSGNTIYF. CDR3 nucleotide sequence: TGTGCCAGCAGTGTGGGACAGGCCGGATCTGGAAACACCATATATTTT.

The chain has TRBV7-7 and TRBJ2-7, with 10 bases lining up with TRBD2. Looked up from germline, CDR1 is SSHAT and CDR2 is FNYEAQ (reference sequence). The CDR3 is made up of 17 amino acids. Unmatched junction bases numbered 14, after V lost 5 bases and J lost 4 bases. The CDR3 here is CASSPSHGAGGPYEQYF. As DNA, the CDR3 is TGTGCCAGCAGCCCATCGCACGGAGCGGGAGGGCCGTACGAGCAGTACTTC.

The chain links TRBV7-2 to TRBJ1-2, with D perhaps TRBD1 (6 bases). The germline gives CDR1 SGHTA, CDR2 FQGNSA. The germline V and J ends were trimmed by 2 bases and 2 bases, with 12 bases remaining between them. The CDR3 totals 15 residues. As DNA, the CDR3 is TGTGCCAGCAGCTTACCAAGGGGGTGGAACTATGGCTACACCTTC. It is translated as CASSLPRGWNYGYTF.

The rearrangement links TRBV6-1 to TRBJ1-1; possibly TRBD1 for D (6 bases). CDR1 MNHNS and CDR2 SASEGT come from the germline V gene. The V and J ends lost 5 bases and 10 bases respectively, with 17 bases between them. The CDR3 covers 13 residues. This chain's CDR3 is CASSRHGGGGAFF. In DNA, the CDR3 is TGTGCCAGCAGTCGCCACGGAGGGGGGGGAGCTTTCTTT.

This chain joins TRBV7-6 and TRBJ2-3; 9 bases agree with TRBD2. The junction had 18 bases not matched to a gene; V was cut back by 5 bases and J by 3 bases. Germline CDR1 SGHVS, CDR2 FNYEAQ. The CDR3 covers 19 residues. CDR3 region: CASSTRGQRGAGFTDTQYF. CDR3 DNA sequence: TGTGCCAGCAGCACCCGTGGCCAGCGGGGGGCTGGGTTTACAGATACGCAGTATTTT.

For the CDR3, the DNA is TGCGCCAGCAGCTGGAATCTGGGATCCGGCAATGAGCAGTTCTTC. As protein: CASSWNLGSGNEQFF. The V call is TRBV5-1, the J call TRBJ2-1; D unresolved. The CDR3 length is 15 residues. Germline CDR1 SGHRS, CDR2 YFSETQ. Trimming removed 3 bases at V and 6 bases at J, with 16 bases between.